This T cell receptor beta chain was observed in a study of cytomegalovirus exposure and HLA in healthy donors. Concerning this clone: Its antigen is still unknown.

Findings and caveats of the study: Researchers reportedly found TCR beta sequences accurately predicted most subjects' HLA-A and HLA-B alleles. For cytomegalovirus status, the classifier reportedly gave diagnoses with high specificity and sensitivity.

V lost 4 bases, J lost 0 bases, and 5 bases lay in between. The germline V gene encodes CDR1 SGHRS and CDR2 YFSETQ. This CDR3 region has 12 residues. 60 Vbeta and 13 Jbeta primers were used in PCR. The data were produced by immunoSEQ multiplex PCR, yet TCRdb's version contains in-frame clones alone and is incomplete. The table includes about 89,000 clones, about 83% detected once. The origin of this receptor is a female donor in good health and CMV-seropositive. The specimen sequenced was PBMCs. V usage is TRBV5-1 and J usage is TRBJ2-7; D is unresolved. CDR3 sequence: CASSLSSYEQYF. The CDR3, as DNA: TGCGCCAGCAGCCTAAGCTCCTACGAGCAGTACTTC.